This T cell receptor beta chain is from a study of beta chain features in type 1 diabetes. The study, taken as a whole, reports: Patients' naive, central memory and Treg TCRB repertoires seemed closer to one another than those of healthy donors. Type 1 diabetes patients showed a moderate but significant shortening of TCRB CDR3s in all four CD4+ subsets.

This CDR3 has 15 amino acids. V was pared by 4 bases and J by 8 bases, with 4 bases of the junction left unmatched. CDR1 SGHNT and CDR2 YENEEA come from the germline V gene. The sample holds a few counts of this clone. Its antigen is as yet unknown. Reverse transcribing all isolated RNA meant expressed TCRB transcripts were sequenced. TCRdb's table, derived via immunoSEQ multiplex PCR, lists solely in-frame clones and lacks some. This repertoire shows 150,000 to 190,000 clones, under 13% found once; its top ten account for more than 0.4%. The material sequenced was central memory CD4+ T cells from blood. The gene calls are TRBV11-3 and TRBJ2-1; TRBD2 matches 14 bases. This receptor was identified in a man aged 25-45 years with type 1 diabetes. CDR3 sequence reads: CASSSGTSGRDEQFF. Written as DNA, the CDR3 is TGTGCCAGCAGCTCCGGGACTAGCGGGAGAGATGAGCAGTTCTTC.